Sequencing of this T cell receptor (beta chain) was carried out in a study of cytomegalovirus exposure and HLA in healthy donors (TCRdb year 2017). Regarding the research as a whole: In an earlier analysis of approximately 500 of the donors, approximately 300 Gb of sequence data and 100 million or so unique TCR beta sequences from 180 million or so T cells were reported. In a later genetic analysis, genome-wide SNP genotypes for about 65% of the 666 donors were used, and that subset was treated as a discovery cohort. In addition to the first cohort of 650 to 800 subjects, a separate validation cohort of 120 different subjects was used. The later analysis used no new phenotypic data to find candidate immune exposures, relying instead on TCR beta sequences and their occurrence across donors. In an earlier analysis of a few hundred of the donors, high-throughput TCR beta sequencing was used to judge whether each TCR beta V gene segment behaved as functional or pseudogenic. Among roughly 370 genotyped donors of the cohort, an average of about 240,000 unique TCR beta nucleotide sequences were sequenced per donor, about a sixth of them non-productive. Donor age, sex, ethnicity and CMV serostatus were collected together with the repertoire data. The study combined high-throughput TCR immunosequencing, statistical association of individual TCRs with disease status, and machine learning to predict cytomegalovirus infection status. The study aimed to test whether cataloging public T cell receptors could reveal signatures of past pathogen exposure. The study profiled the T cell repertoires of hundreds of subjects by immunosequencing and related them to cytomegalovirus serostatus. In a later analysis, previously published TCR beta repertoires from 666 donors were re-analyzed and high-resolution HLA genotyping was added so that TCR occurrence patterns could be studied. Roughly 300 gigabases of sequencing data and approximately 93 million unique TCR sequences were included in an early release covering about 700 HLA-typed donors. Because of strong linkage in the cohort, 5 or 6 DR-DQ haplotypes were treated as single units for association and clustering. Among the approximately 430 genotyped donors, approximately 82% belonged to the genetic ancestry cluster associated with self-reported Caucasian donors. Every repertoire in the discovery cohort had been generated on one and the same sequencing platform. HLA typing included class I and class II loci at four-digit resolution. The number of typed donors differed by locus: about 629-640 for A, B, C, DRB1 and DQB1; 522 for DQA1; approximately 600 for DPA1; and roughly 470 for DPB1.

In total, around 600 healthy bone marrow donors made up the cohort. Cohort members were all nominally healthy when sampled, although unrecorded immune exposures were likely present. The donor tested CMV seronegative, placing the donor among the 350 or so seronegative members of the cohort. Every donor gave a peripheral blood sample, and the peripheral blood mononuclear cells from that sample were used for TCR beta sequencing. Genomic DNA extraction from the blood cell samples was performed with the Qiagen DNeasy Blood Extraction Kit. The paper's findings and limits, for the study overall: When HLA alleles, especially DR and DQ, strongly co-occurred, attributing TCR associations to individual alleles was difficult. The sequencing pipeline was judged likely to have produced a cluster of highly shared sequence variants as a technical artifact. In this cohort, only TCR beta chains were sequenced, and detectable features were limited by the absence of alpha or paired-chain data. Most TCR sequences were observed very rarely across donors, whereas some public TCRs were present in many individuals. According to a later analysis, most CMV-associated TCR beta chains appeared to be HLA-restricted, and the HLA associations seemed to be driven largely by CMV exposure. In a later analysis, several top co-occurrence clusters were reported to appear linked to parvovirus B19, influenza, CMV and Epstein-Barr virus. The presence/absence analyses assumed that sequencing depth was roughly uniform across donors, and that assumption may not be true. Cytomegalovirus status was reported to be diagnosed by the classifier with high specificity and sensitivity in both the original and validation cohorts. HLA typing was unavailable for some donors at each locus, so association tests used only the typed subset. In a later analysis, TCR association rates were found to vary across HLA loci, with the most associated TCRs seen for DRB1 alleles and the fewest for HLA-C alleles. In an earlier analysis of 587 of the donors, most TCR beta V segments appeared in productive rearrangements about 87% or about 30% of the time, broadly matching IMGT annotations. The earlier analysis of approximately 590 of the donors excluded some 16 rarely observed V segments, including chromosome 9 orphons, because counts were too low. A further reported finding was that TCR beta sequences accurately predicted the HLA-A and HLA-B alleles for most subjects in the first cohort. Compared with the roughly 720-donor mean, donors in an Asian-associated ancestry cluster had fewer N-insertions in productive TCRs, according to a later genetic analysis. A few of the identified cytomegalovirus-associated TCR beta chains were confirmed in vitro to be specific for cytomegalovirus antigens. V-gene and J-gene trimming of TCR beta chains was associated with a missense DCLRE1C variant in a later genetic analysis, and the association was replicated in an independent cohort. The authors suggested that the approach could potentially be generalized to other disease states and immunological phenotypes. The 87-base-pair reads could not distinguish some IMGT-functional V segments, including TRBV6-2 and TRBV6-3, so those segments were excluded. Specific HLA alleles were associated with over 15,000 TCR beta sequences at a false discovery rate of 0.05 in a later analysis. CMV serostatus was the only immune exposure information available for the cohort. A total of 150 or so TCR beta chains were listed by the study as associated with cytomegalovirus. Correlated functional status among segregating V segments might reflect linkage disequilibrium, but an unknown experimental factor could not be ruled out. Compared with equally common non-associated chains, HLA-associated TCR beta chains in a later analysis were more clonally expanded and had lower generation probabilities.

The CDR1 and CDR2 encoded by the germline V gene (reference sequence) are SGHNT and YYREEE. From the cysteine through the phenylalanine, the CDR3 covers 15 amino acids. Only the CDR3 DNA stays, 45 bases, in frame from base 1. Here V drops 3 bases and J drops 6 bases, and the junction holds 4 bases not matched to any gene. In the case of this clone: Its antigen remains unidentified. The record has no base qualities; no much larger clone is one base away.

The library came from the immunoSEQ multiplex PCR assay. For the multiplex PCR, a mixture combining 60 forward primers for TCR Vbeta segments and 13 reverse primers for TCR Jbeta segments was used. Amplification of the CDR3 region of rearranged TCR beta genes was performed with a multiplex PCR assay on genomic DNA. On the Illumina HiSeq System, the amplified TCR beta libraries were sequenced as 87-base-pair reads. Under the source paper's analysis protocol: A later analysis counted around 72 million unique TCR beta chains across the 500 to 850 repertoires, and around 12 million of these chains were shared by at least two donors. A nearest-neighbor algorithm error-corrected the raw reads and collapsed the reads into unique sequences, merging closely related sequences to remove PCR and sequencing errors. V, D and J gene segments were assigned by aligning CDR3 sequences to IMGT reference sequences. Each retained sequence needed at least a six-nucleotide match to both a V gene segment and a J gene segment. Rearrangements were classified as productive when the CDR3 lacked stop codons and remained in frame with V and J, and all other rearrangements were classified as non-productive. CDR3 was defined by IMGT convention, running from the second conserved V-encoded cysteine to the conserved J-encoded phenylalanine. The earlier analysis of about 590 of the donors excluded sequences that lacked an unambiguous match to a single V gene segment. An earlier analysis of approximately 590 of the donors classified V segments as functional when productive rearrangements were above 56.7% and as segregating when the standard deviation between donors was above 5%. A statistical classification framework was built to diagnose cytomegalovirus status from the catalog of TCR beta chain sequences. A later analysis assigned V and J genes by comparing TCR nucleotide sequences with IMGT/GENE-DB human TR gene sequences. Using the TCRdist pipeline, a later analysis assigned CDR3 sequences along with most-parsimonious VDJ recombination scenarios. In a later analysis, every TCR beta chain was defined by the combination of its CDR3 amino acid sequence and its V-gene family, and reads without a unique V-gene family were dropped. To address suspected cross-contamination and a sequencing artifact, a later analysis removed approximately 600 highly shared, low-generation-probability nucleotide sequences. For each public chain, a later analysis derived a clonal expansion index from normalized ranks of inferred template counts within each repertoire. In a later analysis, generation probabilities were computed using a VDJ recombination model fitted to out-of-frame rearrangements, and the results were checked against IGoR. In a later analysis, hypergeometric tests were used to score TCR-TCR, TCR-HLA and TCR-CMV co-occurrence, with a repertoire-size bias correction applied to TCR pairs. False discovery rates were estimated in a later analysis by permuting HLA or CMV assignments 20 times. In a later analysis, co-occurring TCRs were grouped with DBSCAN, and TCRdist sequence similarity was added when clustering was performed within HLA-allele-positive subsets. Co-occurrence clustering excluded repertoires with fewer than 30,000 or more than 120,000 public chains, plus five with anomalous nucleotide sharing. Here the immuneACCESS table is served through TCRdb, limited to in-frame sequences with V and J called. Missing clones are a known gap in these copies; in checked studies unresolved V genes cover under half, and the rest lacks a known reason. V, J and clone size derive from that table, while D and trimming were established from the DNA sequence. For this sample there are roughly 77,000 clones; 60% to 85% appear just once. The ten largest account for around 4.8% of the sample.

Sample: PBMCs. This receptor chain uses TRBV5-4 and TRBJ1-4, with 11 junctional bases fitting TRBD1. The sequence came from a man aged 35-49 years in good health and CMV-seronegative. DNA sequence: TGTGCCAGCAGCTCCTGGGACAGGGGGGATGAAAAACTGTTTTTT. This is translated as CASSSWDRGDEKLFF.